These 24 T cell receptor beta chains were all obtained from the same sample, sequenced in a study of human thymus T cells. Resected material from corrective heart surgery provided the thymus tissue analysed. TCRdb's copy holds only in-frame clones and misses some; the assay was immunoSEQ multiplex PCR. The sample includes some 120,000 clones, just under 95% of them seen just once. Material: thymus tissue. These receptors all stem from a boy under two years old with a congenital heart defect but otherwise immunologically healthy.

The rearrangement joins TRBV4-2 to TRBJ2-3; TRBD2 agrees at 11 bases. This CDR3 comprises 16 residues. CDR1 is LGHNA, CDR2 YNFKEQ, per germline. With 1 base clipped from V and 3 bases from J, the junction kept 3 bases outside the gene matches. The CDR3 DNA reads as TGTGCCAGCAGCCAAGCAGTAGCGGGGGGGACAGATACGCAGTATTTT. The encoded protein is CASSQAVAGGTDTQYF.

The chain employs TRBV6-5 and TRBJ2-7, with 7 bases lining up with TRBD1. CDR1 and CDR2 (germline): MNHEY, SVGAGI. The CDR3 totals 12 residues. V trimming: 5 bases; J trimming: 6 bases; junction bases outside the gene matches: 4. The CDR3 region is CASSRGPLEQYF. For the CDR3, the DNA is TGTGCCAGCAGTAGGGGGCCCCTCGAGCAGTACTTC.

This chain connects TRBV27 to TRBJ1-4; a weak D match, TRBD1 (6 bases). The ends were cut back, 4 bases at V and 8 bases at J, with 20 bases in the middle. The CDR3 length is 16 residues. The germline gives CDR1 MNHEY, CDR2 SMNVEV (reference sequence). CDR3 residues: CASSWTTGSHPEKLFF. CDR3 nucleotides: TGTGCCAGCAGTTGGACCACAGGGAGCCACCCCGAAAAACTGTTTTTT.

The chain employs TRBV12-5 and TRBJ2-7, with D possibly matching TRBD1 (7 bases). The CDR3 spans 17 residues. CDR1 is LGHNT and CDR2 is FRNRAP in the germline V gene. V was clipped by 1 base and J by 0 bases, with 16 bases between them. The CDR3 sequence is CASGLAGDSESSYEQYF. Written as DNA, the CDR3 is TGTGCTAGTGGTTTGGCGGGGGACAGCGAGAGCTCCTACGAGCAGTACTTC.

The rearrangement joins TRBV30 to TRBJ2-5; a weak D match, TRBD2 (5 bases). CDR1 is GTSNPN and CDR2 is SVGIG in the germline V gene (reference sequence). The CDR3 sequence is 14 residues long. V was pared by 0 bases and J by 7 bases, with 15 bases between. This CDR3 reads CAWSVLDGIGTQYF. The CDR3 nucleotides read TGTGCCTGGAGTGTTTTGGACGGGATTGGGACCCAGTACTTC.

The genes are TRBV7-8 and TRBJ1-2; TRBD1 is a possible D gene (6 bases). V dropped 2 bases and J dropped 6 bases, with 19 bases sitting between them. The CDR3 extends over 16 amino acids. CDR1 is SGHVS and CDR2 is FQNEAQ in the germline V gene. The CDR3 spells CASSLIEQGGGDGYTF. CDR3 DNA sequence: TGTGCCAGCAGCTTAATAGAACAGGGTGGAGGAGATGGCTACACCTTC.

The chain combines TRBV6-5 with TRBJ1-4; 9 nucleotides match TRBD1. V dropped 10 bases and J dropped 3; count of bases not matched to a gene: 6. Germline values: CDR1 MNHEY, CDR2 SVGAGI. The CDR3 consists of 14 residues. CDR3 in amino acids: CATHRQGANEKLFF. The CDR3 bases are TGTGCCACCCATAGACAGGGGGCTAATGAAAAACTGTTTTTT.

CDR3 in amino acids: CASSGGGDYNEQFF. CDR3 nucleotides: TGTGCCAGCAGTGGCGGGGGGGATTACAATGAGCAGTTCTTC. This chain joins TRBV27 and TRBJ2-1, with 9 bases fitting TRBD2. Germline V CDR1 and CDR2: MNHEY, SMNVEV (reference sequence). CDR3 length: 14 amino acids. With 5 bases clipped from V and 4 bases from J, the junction kept 3 bases outside the gene matches.

This clone was recorded only once. This CDR3 is CASSSPKAANNEQFF. As DNA, the CDR3 is TGTGCCAGCAGTTCCCCGAAAGCGGCCAACAATGAGCAGTTCTTC. The chain employs TRBV28 and TRBJ2-1; perhaps TRBD2 as D (5 bases). Per germline, CDR1 MDHEN and CDR2 SYDVKM. Between the trimmed V and J ends, which lost 4 bases and 5 bases, there was a span of 15 bases. This CDR3 is built from 15 residues. The whole variable domain, remainder taken from reference TRBV28 and TRBJ2-1, is DVKVTQSSRYLVKRTGEKVFLECVQDMDHENMFWYRQDPGLGLRLIYFSYDVKMKEKGDIPEGYSVSREKKERFSLILESASTNQTSMYLCASSSPKAANNEQFFGPGTRLTVL.

The rearrangement joins TRBV4-3 to TRBJ2-5; D might be TRBD1 (5 bases). The CDR3 contains 18 residues. Per germline, CDR1 LGHNA and CDR2 YSLEER. The V end lost 0 bases, the J end lost 5 bases, and 22 bases lay between the germline ends. CDR3 in amino acids: CASSQDHGNRPLRETQYF. CDR3 coding DNA: TGCGCCAGCAGCCAAGATCACGGTAACAGGCCTCTCCGGGAGACCCAGTACTTC.

The rearrangement uses TRBV4-1 and TRBJ1-4; weak D call: TRBD1 (5 bases). Germline-derived CDR1 and CDR2 are MGHRA and YSYEKL. The ends were cut back, 0 bases at V and 8 bases at J, with 13 bases in the middle. There are 15 residues in the CDR3. The CDR3 is CASSQDRGRREKLFF. CDR3 nucleotides: TGCGCCAGCAGCCAAGACCGGGGCCGGAGAGAAAAACTGTTTTTT.

This chain links TRBV6-5 with TRBJ1-2, with TRBD1 identical over 8 bases. The CDR3 runs to 15 residues. Germline trimming cut 4 bases from V and 5 bases from J; bases unmatched to any gene: 9. From germline, CDR1 is MNHEY and CDR2 SVGAGI. CDR3 protein: CASSSPGQGAYGYTF. The DNA of the CDR3 is TGTGCCAGCAGTTCCCCGGGGCAGGGGGCTTATGGCTACACCTTC.

V gene TRBV7-2 combines with J gene TRBJ2-1; 10 bases are shared with TRBD2. After removal of 1 base from V and 5 bases from J, the junction contained 11 bases not matched to a gene. This CDR3 spans 18 amino acids. Germline V CDR1 and CDR2: SGHTA, FQGNSA. CDR3 loop: CASSLGPAGGRVDNEQFF. CDR3 nucleotides: TGTGCCAGCAGCTTAGGTCCAGCGGGGGGGCGGGTGGACAATGAGCAGTTCTTC.

The chain recombines TRBV29-1 with TRBJ2-2, with 9 bases matching TRBD1. J was trimmed by 3 bases and V by 4 bases; bases with no gene match: 6. Germline CDR1 is SQVTM and CDR2 is ANQGSEA. The CDR3 spans 15 residues. As DNA, the CDR3 is TGCAGCGTTGCCTCGGGACAGGGCGACACCGGGGAGCTGTTTTTT. It encodes CSVASGQGDTGELFF.

V is TRBV5-1 and J is TRBJ1-2, with D possibly matching TRBD1 (5 bases). The germline gives CDR1 SGHRS, CDR2 YFSETQ. The CDR3 has 15 residues. V dropped 4 bases and J dropped 8 bases, with 21 bases sitting between them. CDR3 residues: CASSRGQFELSGYTF. The DNA for the CDR3 is TGCGCCAGCAGCCGTGGACAATTCGAACTATCGGGCTACACCTTC. The variable domain in full, with the rest retrieved from reference TRBV5-1 and TRBJ1-2, is KAGVTQTPRYLIKTRGQQVTLSCSPISGHRSVSWYQQTPGQGLQFLFEYFSETQRNKGNFPGRFSGRQFSNSRSEMNVSTLELGDSALYLCASSRGQFELSGYTFGSGTRLTVV.

The rearrangement joins TRBV11-2 to TRBJ2-3; 8 bases map to TRBD2. The CDR3 runs 19 residues. V was clipped by 6 bases and J by 4 bases; unmatched bases: 21. In germline, CDR1 is SGHAT, CDR2 FQNNGV. CDR3 region: CASRMTAASAGGRADTQYF. CDR3 nucleotides: TGTGCCAGCAGGATGACAGCAGCTTCGGCGGGGGGTAGGGCAGATACGCAGTATTTT.

The table lists this clone with a count of one. This chain joins TRBV5-6 and TRBJ2-2; D is unclear. V lost 6 bases and J lost 1, with 10 bases in between. This CDR3 has 14 residues. Germline CDR1 and CDR2: SGHDT and YYEEEE. Here the CDR3 DNA reads TGTGCCAGCATCCTAAAGGTGAACACCGGGGAGCTGTTTTTT. Translating gives CASILKVNTGELFF.

The chain joins TRBV7-2 to TRBJ2-7; possibly TRBD1 for D (5 bases). V lost 1 base and J lost 4, with 17 bases in between. The CDR3 runs 16 residues. The germline gives CDR1 SGHTA, CDR2 FQGNSA. CDR3 bases: TGTGCCAGCAGCTTAGTACCCAGGGCCCTCCTATACGAGCAGTACTTC. It translates to CASSLVPRALLYEQYF.

This chain uses TRBV5-5 with TRBJ2-3; 10 nucleotides agree with TRBD2. J gave up 0 bases and V 3 bases, and 10 bases lay outside the gene matches. This CDR3 is built from 18 residues. CDR1 and CDR2 (germline): SGHKS, YYEKEE (reference sequence). The CDR3 DNA reads as TGTGCCAGCAGCTCCGCGCCCCATAGCGGGAGGAGCACAGATACGCAGTATTTT. As protein: CASSSAPHSGRSTDTQYF.

This clone has just one count. V is TRBV7-9 and J is TRBJ1-1, with TRBD1 identical over 7 bases. Germline V gene lookup returns CDR1 SEHNR and CDR2 FQNEAQ (reference sequence). There are 14 residues in the CDR3. Trimming removed 10 bases from V and 4 bases from J; junction bases left unmatched: 12. The DNA for the CDR3 is TGTGCCATCCCCGCAGGGGGATGGGTCACTGAAGCTTTCTTT. Translated: CAIPAGGWVTEAFF.

This clone was recorded once. The chain employs TRBV15 and TRBJ1-1, with a tentative D call TRBD1 (6 bases). CDR1 and CDR2 from the germline V gene are LNHNV and YYDKDF (reference sequence). Trimming took off 1 base at V and 1 base at J, with 13 bases between the two ends. The CDR3 is 16 amino acids. CDR3 nucleotides: TGTGCCACCAGCAGAGTGACGGGGGGCCCGAACACTGAAGCTTTCTTT. This sequence encodes CATSRVTGGPNTEAFF.

The chain combines TRBV28 with TRBJ2-1; D is possibly TRBD2 (5 bases). Germline CDR1 and CDR2: MDHEN and SYDVKM. Trimming removed 4 bases from V and 0 bases from J, with 13 bases in between. The CDR3 is 16 residues long. The CDR3 reads CASSSRTEASYNEQFF. Written as DNA, the CDR3 is TGTGCCAGCAGTTCCCGGACGGAGGCCTCCTACAATGAGCAGTTCTTC.

The V call is TRBV21-1, the J call TRBJ2-7; the D call of TRBD1 is as the table states it, not checked on the DNA. TRBV21-1 is flagged as a pseudogene. The CDR3 is 14 residues long. DNA of the CDR3: TGTGCCAGCAGCTCTGACAGGGGGCGGTACGAGCAGTACTTC. Amino acids: CASSSDRGRYEQYF.

The V and J genes are TRBV10-2 and TRBJ2-5; D is uncertain. Trimming left V 7 bases short and J 2 bases short, with 17 bases between. Germline loops: CDR1 WSHSY, CDR2 SAAADI. The CDR3 extends over 15 amino acids. CDR3 nucleotides: TGCGCCAGCACCCATAAGATCCTCACTCAAGAGACCCAGTACTTC. Its protein is CASTHKILTQETQYF.